The clone carrying this T cell receptor (beta chain) was seen a single time. This sample is drawn from a study of shared clonotypes between healthy human individuals. Sequencing used immunoSEQ multiplex PCR; TCRdb keeps in-frame clones, though not all of them. The sample yields about 2.3 million clones, under 95% seen once. The CDR3 covers 14 residues. Trimming took 6 bases from V and 2 from J, leaving 14 bases between them. Germline CDR1 reads SQVTM; CDR2 reads ANQGSEA. The receptor's source is a man between 18 and 29 years old in good health. Some clones in this sample may be carry-over from other donors' samples. Sequencing was done on a sample of naive CD4+ T cells from PBMCs. Stated subset: CD45RA+ positively selected. V gene TRBV29-1 combines with J gene TRBJ2-1, with D perhaps assigned TRBD1 or TRBD2 (5 bases each). This chain's CDR3 is CSVKGSSPYNEQFF. CDR3 DNA sequence: TGCAGCGTCAAGGGGAGTAGCCCCTACAATGAGCAGTTCTTC.